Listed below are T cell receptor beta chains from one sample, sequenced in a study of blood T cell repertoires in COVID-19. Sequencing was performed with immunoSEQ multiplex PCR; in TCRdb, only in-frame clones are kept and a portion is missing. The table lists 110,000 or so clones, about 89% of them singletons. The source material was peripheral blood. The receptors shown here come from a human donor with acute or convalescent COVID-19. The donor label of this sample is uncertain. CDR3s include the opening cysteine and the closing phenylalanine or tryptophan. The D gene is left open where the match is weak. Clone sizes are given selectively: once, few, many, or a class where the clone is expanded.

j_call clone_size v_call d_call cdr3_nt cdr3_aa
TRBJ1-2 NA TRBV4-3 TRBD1 TGCGCCAGCAGCCAGGACTCGGGACAGGGGGATCGCTATGGCTACACCTTC CASSQDSGQGDRYGYTF
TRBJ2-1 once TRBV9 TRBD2 TGTGCCAGCAGCGTAGAGGGTAGCGGGAGCCACAATGAGCAGTTCTTC CASSVEGSGSHNEQFF
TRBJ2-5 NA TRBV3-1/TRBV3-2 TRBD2 TGTGCCAGCAGCCCCGGGACTAGCGGGGGGATCGAGACCCAGTACTTC CASSPGTSGGIETQYF
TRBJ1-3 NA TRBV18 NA TGTGCCAGCTCACCACCGCAGGGATCGGACTCTGGAAACACCATATATTTT CASSPPQGSDSGNTIYF
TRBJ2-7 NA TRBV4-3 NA TGCGCCAGCAGCCAAGTAAGACAGTCCTACGAGCAGTACTTC CASSQVRQSYEQYF
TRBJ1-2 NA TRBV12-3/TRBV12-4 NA TGTGCCAGCAGCGCGTTTGGGCCCTATGGCTACACCTTC CASSAFGPYGYTF
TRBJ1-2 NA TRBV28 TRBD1 TGTGCCAGCAGCCCAATTCTGAGAACCGGGACAGGGCACTCCGGTGGCTATGGCTACACCTTC CASSPILRTGTGHSGGYGYTF
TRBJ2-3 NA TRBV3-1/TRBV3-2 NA TGTGCCAGCAGCCAAGATCAGGGTATCGATACGCAGTATTTT CASSQDQGIDTQYF
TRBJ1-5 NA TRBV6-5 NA TGTGCCAGCAGTCCCACAGAGTATAGCAATCAGCCCCAGCATTTT CASSPTEYSNQPQHF
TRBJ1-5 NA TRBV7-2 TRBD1 TGTGCCAGCAGCCCCCAAGCCGGACAGGGCAATCAGCCCCAGCATTTT CASSPQAGQGNQPQHF
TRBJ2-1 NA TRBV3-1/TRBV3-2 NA TGTGCCAGCAGCCGGATGGGGAGGCTACACAATGAGCAGTTCTTC CASSRMGRLHNEQFF
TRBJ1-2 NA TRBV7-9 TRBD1 TGTGCCAGCAGTCAAGGGGGCGACTATGGCTACACCTTC CASSQGGDYGYTF
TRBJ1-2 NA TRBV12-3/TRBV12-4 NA TGTGCCAGCAGTTTAGAACAGGTCTATGGCTACACCTTC CASSLEQVYGYTF
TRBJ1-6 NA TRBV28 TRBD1 TGTGCCAGCAGTCCAGGGACAGGGGGATATAATTCACCCCTCCACTTT CASSPGTGGYNSPLHF
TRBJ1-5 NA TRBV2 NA TGTGCCAGCAGTGTGTATGGGGGGAGCAATCAGCCCCAGCATTTT CASSVYGGSNQPQHF
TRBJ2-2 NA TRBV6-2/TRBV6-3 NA TGTGCCAGCAGTTACTATCAGGGATCCGGGGAGCTGTTTTTT CASSYYQGSGELFF
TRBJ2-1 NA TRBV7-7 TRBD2 TGTGCCAGCAGCCGAGAGGGGAGGGTTAGTGAGCAGTTCTTC CASSREGRVSEQFF